This TCR beta chain was sequenced in a study of blood T cell repertoires in COVID-19. Study-level background: Donors in the United States, Italy and Spain gave samples during acute or convalescent COVID-19. In each case, the material was cDNA or gDNA derived from T cells, B-cell-depleted T cells, or PBMCs.

This CDR3 contains 14 residues. V lost 5 bases, J lost 5 bases, and 15 bases lay in between. The germline gives CDR1 SEHNR, CDR2 FQNEAQ (reference sequence). In the original analysis: For nucleated cells, counts were estimated from reference gene primer amplification. Generated by immunoSEQ multiplex PCR, the TCRdb table keeps only in-frame clones and is missing some. That table supplies the V and J calls and clone size; D and trimming were determined from the DNA. The sample holds 140,000 to 150,000 clones; around 81% are singletons and the top ten take 8% to 9%. Input material: peripheral blood. V is TRBV7-9 and J is TRBJ1-2; D might be TRBD1 (5 bases). The sequence derives from a human donor with acute or convalescent COVID-19. The donor label of this sample is uncertain. The CDR3 bases are TGTGCCAGCAGCCCCCCGACAGTGCTATATGGCTACACCTTC. Its protein product is CASSPPTVLYGYTF.